The 9 T cell receptor beta chains in this list originate from one sample, sequenced in a study of control samples from healthy donors and cancer patients. Here immunoSEQ multiplex PCR was the method, and the copy in TCRdb shows in-frame clones only, minus some. The sample has about 150,000 clones, nearly 95% seen once. The sample comprised blood. Receptors were obtained from a man between 50 and 59 years old in good health.

CDR3 loop: CAWSLLRIGGRPYNEQFF. CDR3 sequence (DNA): TGTGCCTGGAGCCTACTTCGGATTGGGGGGAGGCCCTACAATGAGCAGTTCTTC. The chain has TRBV30 and TRBJ2-1; TRBD2 is a possible D gene (6 bases). The V gene lost 3 bases and the J gene lost 2 bases, with 23 bases spanning the gap. From germline, CDR1 is GTSNPN and CDR2 SVGIG (reference sequence). The CDR3 extends over 18 amino acids.

This clone was seen a handful of times. An end of the junction differs from the germline gene, which may be a read error. The gene calls are TRBV7-7 and TRBJ2-1; 8 bases match TRBD2. Germline CDR1 and CDR2: SSHAT and FNYEAQ (reference sequence). The CDR3 runs to 15 residues. The CDR3 loop is CASSTGRAKDNEQFF. The CDR3 coding sequence is TGTGCTAGCAGCACCGGGAGGGCAAAGGACAATGAGCAGTTCTTC.

The chain is built from TRBV28 and TRBJ2-7, with 7 positions matching TRBD2. Germline assignment: CDR1 MDHEN and CDR2 SYDVKM. The CDR3 is 20 residues long. J was trimmed by 0 bases and V by 7 bases; bases with no gene match: 24. The CDR3 reads CASIQPVGWRDYLSSYEQYF. The CDR3 DNA sequence: TGTGCCAGCATCCAACCGGTCGGGTGGAGGGACTACCTGAGCTCCTACGAGCAGTACTTC.

The J gene is TRBJ2-7, the V gene TRBV7-9; weak D call: TRBD1 (5 bases). CDR3 length: 15 amino acids. Between the trimmed V and J ends, which lost 1 base and 3 bases, there was a span of 13 bases. From germline, CDR1 is SEHNR and CDR2 FQNEAQ (reference sequence). The CDR3 loop reads CASSLEWGSNYEQYF. In nucleotides, the CDR3 is TGTGCCAGCAGCTTAGAATGGGGCTCCAACTACGAGCAGTACTTC.

This clone has only one observation. This CDR3 is also generated by other DNA sequences in the sample. This chain joins TRBV29-1 and TRBJ1-2; 8 positions agree with TRBD1. The trim removed 7 bases at V and 2 bases at J, leaving 6 bases unmatched. This CDR3 has 13 residues. Germline lookup yields CDR1 SQVTM and CDR2 ANQGSEA. The CDR3 sequence is CSADRGGNYGYTF. The CDR3 nucleotides are TGCAGCGCAGACAGGGGTGGCAACTATGGCTACACCTTC. The variable domain in full, with the rest retrieved from reference TRBV29-1 and TRBJ1-2, is SAVISQKPSRDICQRGTSLTIQCQVDSQVTMMFWYRQQPGQSLTLIATANQGSEATYESGFVIDKFPISRPNLTFSTLTVSNMSPEDSSIYLCSADRGGNYGYTFGSGTRLTVV.

Only one count was recorded for this clone. This rearrangement joins TRBV6-4 to TRBJ2-3; D possibly matches TRBD1 or TRBD2 (5 bases each). The CDR3 covers 16 residues. The germline CDR1 and CDR2 sequences are MRHNA and SNTAGT. Trimming removed 0 bases from V and 2 bases from J, with 12 bases in between. CDR3 DNA sequence: TGTGCCAGCAGTGACTCTATAGGGACCTCCACAGATACGCAGTATTTT. Residues: CASSDSIGTSTDTQYF.

V usage is TRBV19 and J usage is TRBJ1-2, with 7 bases matching TRBD1. The CDR3 runs 15 residues. Germline values: CDR1 LNHDA, CDR2 SQIVND (reference sequence). J was trimmed by 8 bases and V by 7 bases; bases with no gene match: 16. Here the CDR3 reads CASNNRDSGSMGYTF. In DNA, the CDR3 is TGTGCCAGTAACAACCGGGACAGCGGATCCATGGGCTACACCTTC.

The chain carries TRBV9 and TRBJ2-5; no definite D call. There are 13 residues in the CDR3. V dropped 0 bases and J dropped 2 bases, with 5 bases sitting between them. Germline V lookup: CDR1 SGDLS, CDR2 YYNGEE. CDR3 residues: CASSVGPQETQYF. The CDR3 DNA sequence: TGTGCCAGCAGCGTAGGTCCTCAAGAGACCCAGTACTTC.

This chain uses TRBV6-6 with TRBJ1-2; 8 bases are shared with TRBD1. Germline CDR1 is MNHNY and CDR2 is SVGAGI (reference sequence). V was clipped by 8 bases and J by 6 bases; unmatched bases: 14. This CDR3 is 15 amino acids long. CDR3 residues: CASLLTQGARNGYTF. The CDR3 nucleotides are TGTGCCAGCCTCTTAACCCAGGGGGCTCGGAATGGCTACACCTTC.